This T cell receptor (beta chain) appears in the sequencing data of a study of OX40 agonist ivuxolimab in advanced cancers. Study-level information: Ivuxolimab was delivered to patients intravenously every 2 weeks at doses spanning 0.01 to 10 mg/kg.

A note on this clone: The antigen is undetermined.

Sampling of blood occurred at baseline, cycle 4 day 1, and cycle 7 day 1. Trimming shortened V by 3 bases and J by 8 bases, and 19 bases separated the two germline ends. CDR3 length: 15 residues. Germline CDR1 and CDR2: SEHNR and FQNEAQ (reference sequence). Generated by immunoSEQ multiplex PCR, the TCRdb table keeps only in-frame clones and is missing some. Of approximately 58,000 clones in the sample, around four fifths are singletons; the top ten hold approximately 0.7%. Study outcomes and limitations: Doses of 0.1 to 3.0 mg/kg were accompanied by clonal expansion of CD4+ and CD8+ blood T cells by week 6. Some patients who did not respond also had low normalized T-cell clonal expansion.

The sequencing used CD4+ or CD8+ T cells sorted from blood, collected in a trial of the OX40 agonist ivuxolimab. The TCR was taken from an adult with an advanced solid tumor such as melanoma, head and neck, liver or kidney cancer. The gene calls are TRBV7-9 and TRBJ1-2; tentatively, D is TRBD1 (6 bases). CDR3 protein: CASSFDLTGTGGYTF. Here the CDR3 DNA reads TGTGCCAGCAGCTTCGACCTCACAGGGACCGGGGGCTACACCTTC.